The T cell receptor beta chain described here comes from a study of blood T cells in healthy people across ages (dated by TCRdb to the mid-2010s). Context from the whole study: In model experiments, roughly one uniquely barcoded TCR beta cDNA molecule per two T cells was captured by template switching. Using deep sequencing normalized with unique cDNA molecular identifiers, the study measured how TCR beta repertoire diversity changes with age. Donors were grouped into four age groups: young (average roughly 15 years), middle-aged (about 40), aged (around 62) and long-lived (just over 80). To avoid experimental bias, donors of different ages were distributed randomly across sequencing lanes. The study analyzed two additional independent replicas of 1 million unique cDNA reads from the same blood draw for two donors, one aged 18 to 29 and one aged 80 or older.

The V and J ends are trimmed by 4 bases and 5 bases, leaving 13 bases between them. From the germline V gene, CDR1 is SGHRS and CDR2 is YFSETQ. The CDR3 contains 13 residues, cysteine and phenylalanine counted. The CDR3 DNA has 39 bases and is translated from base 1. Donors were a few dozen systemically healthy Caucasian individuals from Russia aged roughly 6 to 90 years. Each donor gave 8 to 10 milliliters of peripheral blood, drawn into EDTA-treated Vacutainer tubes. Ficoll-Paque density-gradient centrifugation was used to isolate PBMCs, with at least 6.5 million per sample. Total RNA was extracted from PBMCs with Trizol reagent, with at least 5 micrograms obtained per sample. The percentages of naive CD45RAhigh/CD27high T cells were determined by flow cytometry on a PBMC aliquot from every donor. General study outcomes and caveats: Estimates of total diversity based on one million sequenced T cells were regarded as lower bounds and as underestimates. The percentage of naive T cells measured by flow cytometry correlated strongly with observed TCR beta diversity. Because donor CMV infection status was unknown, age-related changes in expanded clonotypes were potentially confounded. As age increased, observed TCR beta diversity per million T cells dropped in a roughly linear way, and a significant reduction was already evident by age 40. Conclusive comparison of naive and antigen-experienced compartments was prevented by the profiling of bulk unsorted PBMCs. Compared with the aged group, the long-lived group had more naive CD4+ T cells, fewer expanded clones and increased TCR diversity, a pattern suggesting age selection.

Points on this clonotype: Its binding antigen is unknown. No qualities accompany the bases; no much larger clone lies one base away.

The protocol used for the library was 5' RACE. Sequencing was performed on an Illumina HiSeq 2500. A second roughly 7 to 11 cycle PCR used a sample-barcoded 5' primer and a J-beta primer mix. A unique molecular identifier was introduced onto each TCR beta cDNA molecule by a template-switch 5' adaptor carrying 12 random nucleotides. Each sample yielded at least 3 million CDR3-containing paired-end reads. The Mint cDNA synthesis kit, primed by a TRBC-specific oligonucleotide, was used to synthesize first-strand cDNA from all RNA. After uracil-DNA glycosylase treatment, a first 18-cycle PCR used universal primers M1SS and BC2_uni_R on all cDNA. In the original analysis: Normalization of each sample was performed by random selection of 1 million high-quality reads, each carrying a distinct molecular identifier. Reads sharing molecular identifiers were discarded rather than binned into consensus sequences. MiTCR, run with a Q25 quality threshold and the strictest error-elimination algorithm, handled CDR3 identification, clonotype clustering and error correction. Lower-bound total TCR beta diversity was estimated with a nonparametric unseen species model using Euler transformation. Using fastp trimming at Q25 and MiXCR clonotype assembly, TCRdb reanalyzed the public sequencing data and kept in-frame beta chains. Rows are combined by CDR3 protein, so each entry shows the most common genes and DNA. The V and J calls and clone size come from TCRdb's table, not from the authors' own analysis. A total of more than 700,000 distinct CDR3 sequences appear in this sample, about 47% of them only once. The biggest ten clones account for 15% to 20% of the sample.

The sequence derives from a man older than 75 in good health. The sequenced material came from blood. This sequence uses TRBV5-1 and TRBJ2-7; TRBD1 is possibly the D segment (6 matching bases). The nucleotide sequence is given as TGCGCCAGCAGCCATACACAGGGAAACGAGCAGTACTTC. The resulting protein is CASSHTQGNEQYF.